What follows are 26 T cell receptor beta chains derived from one specimen sequenced in a study of T cells after yellow fever vaccination. A single record per CDR3 protein comes from TCRdb applying MiXCR to the 5' RACE reads. The profile covers about 140,000 distinct CDR3 sequences, with about 6.9% appearing a single time and more than 0.55% taken by the ten largest. This specimen was CD4+ T cells sorted from PBMCs, taken 10 days after the yellow fever booster vaccination. These receptors originate from a man aged 25 to 40 who received the YFV17D yellow fever vaccine.

This clonotype appeared many times. The rearrangement joins TRBV6-5 to TRBJ1-1; possible D gene TRBD1, 5 bases. This CDR3 has 17 residues. V lost 5 bases and J 1 base, leaving 20 bases between the germline ends. The germline V gene encodes CDR1 MNHEY and CDR2 SVGAGI. The CDR3 DNA reads TGTGCCAGCAGTCGTTCGGGAGGGGTTGTAGGGAACACTGAAGCTTTCTTT. It yields the protein CASSRSGGVVGNTEAFF.

This clonotype was counted at least ten times. The chain recombines TRBV7-8 with TRBJ2-1; 12 bases are shared with TRBD2. Germline V gene data show CDR1 as SGHVS and CDR2 as FQNEAQ. After removal of 5 bases from V and 10 bases from J, the junction contained 12 bases not matched to a gene. The CDR3 has 16 amino acids. For the CDR3, the DNA is TGTGCCAGCAGCCGAGGATGGACTAGCGGGACGTTAGAGCAGTTCTTC. The encoded protein is CASSRGWTSGTLEQFF.

This rearrangement joins TRBV20-1 to TRBJ1-2, with TRBD1 identical over 7 bases. V gave up 5 bases and J gave up 6 bases; unmatched junction bases: 18. CDR1 is DFQATT and CDR2 is SNEGSKA in the germline V gene (reference sequence). This CDR3 contains 16 residues. The CDR3 sequence: CSALEMGQKILHGYTF. CDR3 coding DNA: TGCAGTGCTCTCGAGATGGGACAGAAAATCTTGCATGGCTACACCTTC.

V and J are TRBV6-5 and TRBJ2-2; 14 bases align to TRBD2. Losses at the gene ends were 2 bases for V and 1 base for J; bases not matched to a gene: 9. This CDR3 has 20 residues. The germline CDR1 and CDR2 sequences are MNHEY and SVGAGI. The CDR3 region has the DNA TGTGCCAGCAGTTACAGTACCGGGACTAGCGGGAGTTTGAACACCGGGGAGCTGTTTTTT. This codes for CASSYSTGTSGSLNTGELFF.

This clonotype came up many times. CDR3 in DNA: TGCAGTGTTAGCGGGAGTACCGCCGGGGAGCTGTTTTTT. Its translation is CSVSGSTAGELFF. This chain joins TRBV20-1 and TRBJ2-2; 9 nucleotides agree with TRBD2. Trimming cost V 7 bases and J 6 bases; bases outside gene matches: 6. Looked up from germline, CDR1 is DFQATT and CDR2 is SNEGSKA (reference sequence). The CDR3 contains 13 residues.

This clonotype was counted many times. The chain combines TRBV7-9 with TRBJ1-2, with 10 bases that match TRBD1. Germline CDR1 SEHNR, CDR2 FQNEAQ (reference sequence). This CDR3 has 15 amino acids. V shed 7 bases, J shed 4 bases, and the junction held 9 bases outside the gene matches. This CDR3 reads CASKDRGITGYGYTF. The CDR3 bases are TGTGCCAGCAAGGACAGGGGGATTACGGGCTATGGCTACACCTTC. Combining the CDR3 with reference TRBV7-9 and TRBJ1-2 gives the whole variable domain DTGVSQNPRHKITKRGQNVTFRCDPISEHNRLYWYRQTLGQGPEFLTYFQNEAQLEKSRLLSDRFSAERPKGSFSTLEIQRTEQGDSAMYLCASKDRGITGYGYTFGSGTRLTVV.

This clonotype has a count of ten or more. The chain links TRBV18 to TRBJ1-6, with D perhaps TRBD1 (6 bases). CDR1 is KGHSH, CDR2 LQKENI, per germline. CDR3 length equals 15 residues. V dropped 4 bases and J dropped 7 bases, with 14 bases sitting between them. The CDR3 region has the DNA TGTGCCAGCTCACGGGGCAGGGGTGAAAATTCACCCCTCCACTTT. Translation gives CASSRGRGENSPLHF.

In its sample, this clonotype was seen many times. V usage is TRBV7-2 and J usage is TRBJ2-1; D not certain. Looked up from germline, CDR1 is SGHTA and CDR2 is FQGNSA. This CDR3 has 13 amino acids. V was shortened by 5 bases and J by 4 bases, with 9 bases between the two germline ends. CDR3 nucleotide sequence: TGTGCCAGCAGCCGGAATATTTACAATGAGCAGTTCTTC. Its translation: CASSRNIYNEQFF. Full variable domain (outside the CDR3, taken from reference TRBV7-2 and TRBJ2-1): GAGVSQSPSNKVTEKGKDVELRCDPISGHTALYWYRQSLGQGLEFLIYFQGNSAPDKSGLPSDRFSAERTGGSVSTLTIQRTQQEDSAVYLCASSRNIYNEQFFGPGTRLTVL.

This clonotype was observed at least ten times. The chain joins TRBV11-2 to TRBJ2-1, with 12 bases aligning to TRBD2. The V and J ends lost 5 bases and 10 bases, in that order; junction bases with no gene match: 9. The CDR3 is 15 residues long. CDR1 and CDR2 (germline): SGHAT, FQNNGV. In DNA, the CDR3 is TGTGCCAGCAGCCTTCTAGCGGGAGGGCCAGGGGAGCAGTTCTTC. Protein product: CASSLLAGGPGEQFF.

V gene TRBV11-2 combines with J gene TRBJ1-6, with 8 bases aligning to TRBD1. The CDR3 covers 15 residues. CDR1 and CDR2 from the germline V gene are SGHAT and FQNNGV. Germline trimming cut 2 bases from V and 3 bases from J; bases unmatched to any gene: 0. Here the CDR3 DNA reads TGTGCCAGCAGCTTAACAGGGGGCTATAATTCACCCCTCCACTTT. This codes for CASSLTGGYNSPLHF.

Ten or more counts support this clonotype. The rearrangement links TRBV6-2 or TRBV6-3 to TRBJ2-1; possibly TRBD2 for D (5 bases). Germline-derived CDR1 and CDR2 are MNHEY and SVGEGT. The CDR3 runs to 15 residues. V was pared by 5 bases and J by 2 bases, with 13 bases between. The CDR3 spells CASSQSRGTYNEQFF. CDR3 nucleotide sequence: TGTGCCAGCAGTCAGTCCCGGGGAACCTACAATGAGCAGTTCTTC.

This clonotype was recorded many times. The chain has TRBV7-2 and TRBJ2-7, with D tentatively TRBD2 (6 bases). The CDR3 consists of 14 residues. V shed 10 bases and J shed 0 bases, with 16 bases lying between them. The germline V gene has CDR1 SGHTA and CDR2 FQGNSA. DNA of the CDR3: TGTGCCACCAGGAGGGGAGGAGGCTCCTACGAGCAGTACTTC. It codes for CATRRGGGSYEQYF.

There are many counts of this clonotype. The gene calls are TRBV10-3 and TRBJ2-3, with TRBD1 matching over 7 bases. Unmatched junction bases numbered 2, after V lost 4 bases and J lost 4 bases. The CDR3 has 13 residues. CDR1 and CDR2 (germline): ENHRY, SYGVKD. The CDR3 DNA reads as TGTGCCATCAGTGTTACAGGGGCAGATACGCAGTATTTT. Protein product: CAISVTGADTQYF.

This clonotype is medium-sized within its sample. The gene calls are TRBV7-9 and TRBJ2-5, with 7 bases that match TRBD2. With 5 bases clipped from V and 4 bases from J, the junction kept 10 bases outside the gene matches. The CDR3 totals 15 residues. The germline V gene has CDR1 SEHNR and CDR2 FQNEAQ (reference sequence). CDR3 loop: CASSPTSTGSETQYF. DNA for the CDR3: TGTGCCAGCAGCCCGACTAGCACGGGGTCAGAGACCCAGTACTTC.

This clonotype came up many times. This chain links TRBV27 with TRBJ1-5; the D gene is possibly TRBD1 (5 bases). The germline gives CDR1 MNHEY, CDR2 SMNVEV (reference sequence). V dropped 3 bases and J dropped 9 bases, with 12 bases sitting between them. The CDR3 is 13 residues long. The CDR3 is CASSLGGGMPQHF. The CDR3 DNA reads as TGTGCCAGCAGTTTGGGCGGGGGAATGCCCCAGCATTTT.

This clonotype was seen repeatedly, ten times or more. The CDR3: CASSVTSGGSYEQYF. The CDR3 DNA reads TGTGCCAGCAGCGTAACTAGCGGGGGGTCTTACGAGCAGTACTTC. The rearrangement links TRBV9 to TRBJ2-7; TRBD2 matches 12 bases. V lost 1 base, J lost 4 bases, and 3 bases stayed unmatched. Looked up from germline, CDR1 is SGDLS and CDR2 is YYNGEE. The CDR3 is 15 amino acids.

Many counts were recorded for this clonotype. The rearrangement joins TRBV5-1 to TRBJ1-2; D is undetermined. Trimming left V 4 bases short and J 4 bases short, with 17 bases between. CDR3 size: 15 residues. The V gene's germline CDR1 is SGHRS and CDR2 YFSETQ. The CDR3 DNA sequence: TGCGCCAGCAGCCGGACCCCCCCGTTGGGCTATGGCTACACCTTC. This gives the protein CASSRTPPLGYGYTF.

This clonotype occurred many times. The chain has TRBV3-1 and TRBJ2-1; 8 bases fit TRBD1. The CDR3 has 15 residues. Looked up from germline, CDR1 is LGHDT and CDR2 is YNNKEL (reference sequence). V trimming: 4 bases; J trimming: 4 bases; junction bases outside the gene matches: 6. CDR3 nucleotide sequence: TGTGCCAGCAGCCTACTAACAGGGGGTTACAATGAGCAGTTCTTC. Its translation: CASSLLTGGYNEQFF.

This clonotype came up many times. The J gene is TRBJ1-5, the V gene TRBV20-1; 7 bases align to TRBD1. Trimming removed 5 bases from V and 4 bases from J; junction bases left unmatched: 8. The CDR3 length is 14 residues. CDR1 is DFQATT, CDR2 SNEGSKA, per germline (reference sequence). CDR3 sequence (DNA): TGCAGTGCTCCAACTGGACAGGTAAATCAGCCCCAGCATTTT. Protein: CSAPTGQVNQPQHF.

Many counts were recorded for this clonotype. The genes are TRBV10-2 and TRBJ2-7; 10 nucleotides line up with TRBD2. Per germline, CDR1 WSHSY and CDR2 SAAADI. The junction had 7 bases not matched to a gene; V was cut back by 4 bases and J by 7 bases. There are 14 residues in the CDR3. CDR3 sequence (DNA): TGCGCCAGCAGTGGGGCTAGCGGGAGCTCGGAGCAGTACTTC. This translates into CASSGASGSSEQYF.

In this sample, this clonotype turned up a few times. This chain connects TRBV7-2 to TRBJ2-5; no definite D call. Germline V gives CDR1 SGHTA, CDR2 FQGNSA. V lost 5 bases and J 7 bases, leaving 11 bases between the germline ends. CDR3 size: 12 residues. The CDR3 sequence is CASSPTARTQYF. The CDR3 coding sequence is TGTGCCAGCAGCCCCACTGCTCGGACCCAGTACTTC.

This clonotype was seen at least ten times. The V and J genes are TRBV12-3 or TRBV12-4 and TRBJ2-7, with D perhaps being TRBD1 or TRBD2 (7 bases each). The length of the CDR3 is 15 residues. V lost 3 bases to trimming and J lost 2 bases, with 14 bases between them. CDR3 protein: CASSFTRGGAYEQYF. The CDR3 DNA follows: TGTGCCAGCAGTTTCACCAGGGGGGGGGCCTACGAGCAGTACTTC.

The sample holds a few counts of this clonotype. The J gene is TRBJ1-5, the V gene TRBV7-2, with a possible D match to TRBD1 (6 bases). The ends were cut back, 8 bases at V and 1 base at J, with 15 bases in the middle. CDR3 length: 15 amino acids. The germline V gene has CDR1 SGHTA and CDR2 FQGNSA. CDR3 protein: CASSAGEGSNQPQHF. In nucleotides, the CDR3 is TGTGCCAGCTCTGCAGGGGAAGGGAGCAATCAGCCCCAGCATTTT.

Many counts were recorded for this clonotype. This chain joins TRBV10-3 and TRBJ1-2, with a weak D call TRBD1 (6 bases). Between the trimmed V and J ends, which lost 2 bases and 3 bases, there was a span of 13 bases. The germline gives CDR1 ENHRY, CDR2 SYGVKD. CDR3 length equals 15 residues. The CDR3 nucleotides read TGTGCCATCAGTGAGGGGGGGCAGGTCTACTATGGCTACACCTTC. Translated, it gives CAISEGGQVYYGYTF.

This chain connects TRBV19 to TRBJ2-1; 12 bases line up with TRBD2. The trim removed 3 bases at V and 8 bases at J, leaving 8 bases unmatched. Germline lookup yields CDR1 LNHDA and CDR2 SQIVND (reference sequence). This CDR3 has 16 amino acids. Here the CDR3 DNA reads TGTGCCAGTAGTATTCCGACTAGCGGGAGCTCGCATGAGCAGTTCTTC. Translation gives CASSIPTSGSSHEQFF.

This clonotype was recorded at least ten times. This chain uses TRBV18 with TRBJ1-1; D may be TRBD1 (5 bases). V was cut by 1 base and J by 3 bases, with 12 bases left in between. CDR1 KGHSH and CDR2 LQKENI come from the germline V gene. CDR3 size: 15 residues. The CDR3 loop is CASSPRRGSDTEAFF. The CDR3 region has the DNA TGTGCCAGCTCACCACGTAGGGGCTCGGACACTGAAGCTTTCTTT.